This TCR beta chain is from a study of PD-L1 blockade in urothelial cancer. Study background: The number of prior chemotherapy regimens per patient was 0 to 3. There were a median of about 150,000 T cells in blood samples.

V shed 8 bases and J 5 bases; nucleotides not matched to a gene: 14. Germline V gene lookup returns CDR1 MDHEN and CDR2 SYDVKM. The CDR3 covers 17 residues. Here immunoSEQ multiplex PCR was the method, and the copy in TCRdb shows in-frame clones only, minus some. The sample has about 39,000 clones; roughly 90% are singletons. Study outcomes and limitations: Expansion of tumor-associated blood clones at 3 weeks was greater in durable-benefit patients.

This sample's time point: pretreatment peripheral blood. Regarding this clone: The antigen is not known.

Here the sequenced sample was PBMCs, taken around atezolizumab (anti-PD-L1) treatment. The receptor comes from a woman aged 60-75 years with urothelial cancer. The rearrangement uses TRBV28 and TRBJ2-2, with TRBD2 identical over 10 bases. CDR3 DNA: TGTGCCAGCCGGACTAGCGGTCGATTGAGGGGGACCGGGGAGCTGTTTTTT. This gives the protein CASRTSGRLRGTGELFF.